The table lists the clone carrying this T cell receptor (beta chain) with a few counts. Antigen: not known. Germline CDR1 is MDHEN and CDR2 is SYDVKM. The CDR3 covers 13 residues. V gave up 6 bases and J gave up 2 bases, with 8 bases separating them. The data belong to a study of T cell responses to AZD1222 COVID-19 vaccine. Overall study findings and caveats: Seropositive at baseline were only five or six AZD1222 recipients. Clonal diversity was possibly underestimated, and the donors were mostly white British, with more females. The CD4 TCRs associated with vaccination extended across spike and predominated at 160-218 and 743-854. Repertoires in all cases were sampled only once the peak T cell response had passed.

TCRdb's copy holds only in-frame clones and misses some; the assay was immunoSEQ multiplex PCR. The data show 110,000 or so clones, 88% seen once. The receptor comes from an adult who received the AZD1222 COVID-19 vaccine. Sequences were derived from peripheral blood, sampled 28 days after the second AZD1222 dose. The V call is TRBV28, the J call TRBJ2-1; D perhaps matches TRBD2 (6 bases). CDR3 sequence: CASRPGAYNEQFF. CDR3 nucleotide sequence: TGTGCCAGCAGACCGGGGGCCTACAATGAGCAGTTCTTC. Drawing the rest from reference TRBV28 and TRBJ2-1, the complete variable domain is DVKVTQSSRYLVKRTGEKVFLECVQDMDHENMFWYRQDPGLGLRLIYFSYDVKMKEKGDIPEGYSVSREKKERFSLILESASTNQTSMYLCASRPGAYNEQFFGPGTRLTVL.